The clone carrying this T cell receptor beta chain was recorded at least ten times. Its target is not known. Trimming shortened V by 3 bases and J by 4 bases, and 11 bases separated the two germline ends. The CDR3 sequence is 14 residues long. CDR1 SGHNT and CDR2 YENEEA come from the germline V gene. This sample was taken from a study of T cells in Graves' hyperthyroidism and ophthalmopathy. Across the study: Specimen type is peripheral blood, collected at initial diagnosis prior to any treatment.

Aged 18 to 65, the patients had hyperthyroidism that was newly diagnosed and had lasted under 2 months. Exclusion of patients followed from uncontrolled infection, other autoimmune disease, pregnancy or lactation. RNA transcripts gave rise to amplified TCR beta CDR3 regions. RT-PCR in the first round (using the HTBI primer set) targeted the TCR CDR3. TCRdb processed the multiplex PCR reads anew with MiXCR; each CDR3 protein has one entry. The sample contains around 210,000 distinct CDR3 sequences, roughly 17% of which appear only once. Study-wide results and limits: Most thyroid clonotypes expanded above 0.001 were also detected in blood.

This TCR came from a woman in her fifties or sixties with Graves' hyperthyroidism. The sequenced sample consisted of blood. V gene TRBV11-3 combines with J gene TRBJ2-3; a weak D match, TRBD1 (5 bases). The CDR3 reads CASSFSRGADTQYF. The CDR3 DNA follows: TGTGCCAGCAGCTTCAGTAGGGGCGCAGATACGCAGTATTTT.